This TCR beta chain was found in a study of T cell responses to AZD1222 COVID-19 vaccine. Assay used: immunoSEQ multiplex PCR; TCRdb lists only in-frame clones, some missing. The table has 110,000 to 150,000 clones, 88% seen once. Overall study findings and caveats: CD4 TCRs covered the whole spike, strongest at regions 160-218 and 743-854. Baseline seropositivity characterized only a handful of AZD1222 recipients. Donors were largely white British and mainly female; clonal diversity was possibly underestimated.

About this clone: Its antigen remains unknown.

Trimming pared 5 bases from V and 0 bases from J, leaving 7 bases between. CDR1 and CDR2 from the germline V gene are SQVTM and ANQGSEA. The CDR3 contains 13 residues. The sequencing here drew on peripheral blood, taken 28 days after the second AZD1222 dose. The genes are TRBV29-1 and TRBJ2-2; D is uncertain. This sequence originates from an adult who received the AZD1222 COVID-19 vaccine. The CDR3 DNA reads TGCAGCGTTTCGCTGACGAACACCGGGGAGCTGTTTTTT. Translated: CSVSLTNTGELFF.